What follows are 12 T cell receptor beta chains derived from one specimen sequenced in a study of control samples from healthy donors and cancer patients. Sequencing used immunoSEQ multiplex PCR; TCRdb keeps in-frame clones, though not all of them. Here the sample spans 90,000 or so clones, around 90% being singletons. Sequenced: blood. These receptors were taken from a woman between 70 and 85 years old in good health.

This chain uses TRBV7-2 with TRBJ2-1, with 7 bases matching TRBD2. The CDR3 covers 18 residues. V lost 2 bases, J lost 0 bases, and 10 bases stayed unmatched. The germline V gene encodes CDR1 SGHTA and CDR2 FQGNSA. CDR3 sequence reads: CASSLFRGRESSYNEQFF. CDR3 in DNA: TGTGCCAGCAGCTTATTTCGCGGGAGAGAAAGCTCCTACAATGAGCAGTTCTTC.

This sequence joins TRBV5-1 and TRBJ1-2; 10 bases fit TRBD1. This CDR3 comprises 15 residues. Trimming took 0 bases from V and 3 from J; bases not matched to a gene: 2. The V gene's germline CDR1 is SGHRS and CDR2 YFSETQ. The CDR3 region has the DNA TGCGCCAGCAGCTTGGAAGGGACAGGGGACTATGGCTACACCTTC. Translating gives CASSLEGTGDYGYTF.

The chain links TRBV30 to TRBJ2-3, with D uncertain. CDR1 GTSNPN and CDR2 SVGIG come from the germline V gene (reference sequence). V shed 0 bases and J shed 1 base, with 5 bases lying between them. This CDR3 has 13 amino acids. The CDR3 bases are TGTGCCTGGAGTGTATGGGGCACAGATACGCAGTATTTT. Its translation: CAWSVWGTDTQYF.

The chain uses TRBV5-5 and TRBJ2-3; D may be TRBD2 (6 bases). Germline CDR1 SGHKS, CDR2 YYEKEE (reference sequence). The length of the CDR3 is 12 residues. V lost 4 bases and J 10 bases, leaving 13 bases between the germline ends. CDR3 region: CASSPSGGAQYF. DNA of the CDR3: TGTGCCAGCAGCCCCTCAGGAGGGGCGCAGTATTTT.

CDR3 amino acids: CATGDGTQNYNEQFF. The CDR3 DNA follows: TGTGCCACCGGGGACGGGACCCAGAATTACAATGAGCAGTTCTTC. The chain is built from TRBV5-4 and TRBJ2-1, with D perhaps assigned TRBD1 or TRBD2 (5 bases each). The germline gives CDR1 SGHNT, CDR2 YYREEE (reference sequence). Trimming left V 9 bases short and J 4 bases short, with 20 bases between. The length of the CDR3 is 15 residues.

V usage is TRBV6-5 and J usage is TRBJ1-2, with no clear D. Germline V gene lookup returns CDR1 MNHEY and CDR2 SVGAGI. With 0 bases removed from V and 4 bases from J, the gap between germline ends came to 6 bases. The CDR3 is 13 amino acids. CDR3 loop: CASSYSYGYGYTF. DNA for the CDR3: TGTGCCAGCAGTTACTCTTATGGCTATGGCTACACCTTC.

This chain connects TRBV27 to TRBJ2-2; 9 bases are a match to TRBD1. V shed 6 bases and J 0 bases; nucleotides not matched to a gene: 5. The CDR3 runs to 16 residues. Germline CDR1 reads MNHEY; CDR2 reads SMNVEV (reference sequence). CDR3 coding DNA: TGTGCCAGCAGCTCCAGGACAGGGGCGAACACCGGGGAGCTGTTTTTT. Translated: CASSSRTGANTGELFF.

This sequence joins TRBV7-2 and TRBJ2-1; 7 positions agree with TRBD1. V was pared by 5 bases and J by 4 bases, with 11 bases of the junction left unmatched. The CDR3 runs 16 residues. CDR1 and CDR2 from the germline V gene are SGHTA and FQGNSA. CDR3 region: CASSTPPRDRYNEQFF. Written as DNA, the CDR3 is TGTGCCAGCAGCACCCCACCCCGGGACAGATACAATGAGCAGTTCTTC.

This chain links TRBV5-6 with TRBJ2-1; D is unclear. Germline V gene lookup returns CDR1 SGHDT and CDR2 YYEEEE. Trimming shortened V by 0 bases and J by 8 bases, and 9 bases separated the two germline ends. The CDR3 contains 13 residues. The chain's CDR3 is CASSLEQLDEQFF. The CDR3 nucleotides are TGTGCCAGCAGCTTGGAACAATTAGATGAGCAGTTCTTC.

For the CDR3, the DNA is TGTGCCAGCAGTTTTGGGGAGAACCAGCCCCAGCATTTT. It specifies CASSFGENQPQHF. The rearrangement joins TRBV7-9 to TRBJ1-5; D unresolved. The CDR3 length is 13 residues. Germline CDR1 and CDR2: SEHNR and FQNEAQ (reference sequence). Trimming shortened V by 6 bases and J by 7 bases, and 13 bases separated the two germline ends.

The V gene is TRBV19, the J gene TRBJ2-2; 8 positions match TRBD2. Germline trimming cut 6 bases from V and 4 bases from J; bases unmatched to any gene: 13. The CDR3 is 17 amino acids. Germline values: CDR1 LNHDA, CDR2 SQIVND (reference sequence). This chain's CDR3 is CASSARGGGGFTGELFF. The CDR3 region has the DNA TGTGCCAGTAGCGCCCGCGGCGGCGGGGGGTTCACCGGGGAGCTGTTTTTT.

V usage is TRBV10-2 and J usage is TRBJ2-5, with 10 nucleotides matching TRBD2. Germline assignment: CDR1 WSHSY and CDR2 SAAADI. Trimming cost V 3 bases and J 1 base; bases outside gene matches: 11. The CDR3 totals 18 residues. The CDR3 protein is CASSEILLGLAAQETQYF. In DNA, the CDR3 is TGCGCCAGCAGTGAAATACTCCTCGGACTAGCGGCCCAAGAGACCCAGTACTTC.